This T cell receptor beta chain comes out of a study of ipilimumab plus nivolumab after autologous stem cell transplantation. The germline V gene encodes CDR1 LNHDA and CDR2 SQIVND (reference sequence). The length of the CDR3 is 19 residues. Losses at the gene ends were 3 bases for V and 3 bases for J; bases not matched to a gene: 18. The assay was immunoSEQ multiplex PCR, and TCRdb's table has in-frame clones only and misses some. The sample includes roughly 43,000 clones, around nine tenths seen only once; the top ten take nearly 0.9%. The V call is TRBV19, the J call TRBJ2-7; 9 nucleotides align to TRBD1. The sequence derives from a male donor with multiple myeloma. The sequencing here drew on PBMCs, taken in a trial of ipilimumab plus nivolumab as post-transplant consolidation. CDR3 in DNA: TGTGCCAGTAGTATCAGGGTGATGGGGCAGGGACAGGGCGGCTACGAGCAGTACTTC. Residues: CASSIRVMGQGQGGYEQYF.